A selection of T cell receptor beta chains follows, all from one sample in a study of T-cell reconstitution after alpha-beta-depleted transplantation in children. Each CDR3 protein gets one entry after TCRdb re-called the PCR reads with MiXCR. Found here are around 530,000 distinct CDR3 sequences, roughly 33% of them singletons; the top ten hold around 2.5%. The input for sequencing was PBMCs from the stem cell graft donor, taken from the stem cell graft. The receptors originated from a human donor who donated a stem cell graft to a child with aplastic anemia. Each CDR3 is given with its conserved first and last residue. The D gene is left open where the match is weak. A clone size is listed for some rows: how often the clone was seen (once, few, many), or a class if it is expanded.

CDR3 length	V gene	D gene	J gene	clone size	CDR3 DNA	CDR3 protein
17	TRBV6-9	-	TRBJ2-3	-	TGTGCCAGCAGCTATAGTGTCGGGGGCAGGATAATAGATACGCAGTATTTT	CASSYSVGGRIIDTQYF
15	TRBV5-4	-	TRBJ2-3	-	TGTGCCAGCAGAGAGGGCAGGGAGTTCCCAGATACGCAGTATTTT	CASREGREFPDTQYF
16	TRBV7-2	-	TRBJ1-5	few	TGTGCCAGCAGCTTAGATCCCGGGTCGGGCAATCAGCCCCAGCATTTT	CASSLDPGSGNQPQHF
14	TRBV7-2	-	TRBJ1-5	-	TGTGCCAGCAGCTCCTCTCAGAGTAATCAGCCCCAGCATTTT	CASSSSQSNQPQHF
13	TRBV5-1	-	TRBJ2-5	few	TGCGCCAGCAGCTTCGAGGGAGGTGAGACCCAGTACTTC	CASSFEGGETQYF
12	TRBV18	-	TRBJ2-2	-	TGTGCCAGCTCACCACAGTCCGGGGAGCTGTTTTTT	CASSPQSGELFF
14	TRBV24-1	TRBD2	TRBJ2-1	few	TGTGCCACCAGTACTAGCGGGGCGATCGGGGAGCAGTTCTTC	CATSTSGAIGEQFF
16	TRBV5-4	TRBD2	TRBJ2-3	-	TGTGCCAGCAGACCCGGACTAGCTCAAGTTGCAGATACGCAGTATTTT	CASRPGLAQVADTQYF
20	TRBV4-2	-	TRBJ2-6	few	TGTGCCAGCAGCCAAGATCGGGGCAGGGCGGTATTCTCTGGGGCCAACGTCCTGACTTTC	CASSQDRGRAVFSGANVLTF
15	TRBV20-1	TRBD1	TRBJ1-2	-	TGCAGTGCTAGAGAAGGGACAGGGGGAATCTATGGCTACACCTTC	CSAREGTGGIYGYTF
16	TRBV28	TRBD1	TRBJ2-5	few	TGTGCCAGCAGTCGGACCGGGACAGGGTTCCAAGAGACCCAGTACTTC	CASSRTGTGFQETQYF
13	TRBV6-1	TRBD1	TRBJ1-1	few	TGTGCCAGCAGCCGGGACAGGGTCGCTGAAGCTTTCTTT	CASSRDRVAEAFF
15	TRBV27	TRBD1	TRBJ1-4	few	TGTGCCAGCAGTTGGACGGACAGGACTAATGAAAAACTGTTTTTT	CASSWTDRTNEKLFF
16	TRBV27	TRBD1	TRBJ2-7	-	TGTGCCAGCAGTTCGCCTCGGACAGGGCGCGAATACGAGCAGTACTTC	CASSSPRTGREYEQYF
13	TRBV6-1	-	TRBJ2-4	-	TGTGCCAGCAGACTGACTAGGTTAGGAATTCAGTACTTC	CASRLTRLGIQYF
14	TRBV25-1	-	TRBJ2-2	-	TGTGCCAGCAGTGGGGGGCTAGACACCGGGGAGCTGTTTTTT	CASSGGLDTGELFF
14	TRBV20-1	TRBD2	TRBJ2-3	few	TGCAGTGCTAGACTAGCGGGAGTCGCAGATACGCAGTATTTT	CSARLAGVADTQYF
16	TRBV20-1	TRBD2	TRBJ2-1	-	TGCAGTGCTCTCCGACTAGCGGGAGTCACCTACAATGAGCAGTTCTTC	CSALRLAGVTYNEQFF
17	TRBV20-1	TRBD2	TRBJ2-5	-	TGCAGTGCTATTAGGGCTAGCGGGAGCGTAAGACAAGAGACCCAGTACTTC	CSAIRASGSVRQETQYF
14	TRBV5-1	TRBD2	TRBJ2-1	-	TGCGCCAGCAGCTTGGGGTCTAGCGGGAATGAGCAGTTCTTC	CASSLGSSGNEQFF
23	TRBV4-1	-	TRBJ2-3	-	TGCGCCAGCAGCCAAGATCGTCTCGGTACCGTATGTTCGGGGGCTCCCGGCCTGGATACGCAGTATTTT	CASSQDRLGTVCSGAPGLDTQYF
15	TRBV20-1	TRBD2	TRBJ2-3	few	TGCAGTGCTAGTTCCGGGACTACTAGCACAGATACGCAGTATTTT	CSASSGTTSTDTQYF
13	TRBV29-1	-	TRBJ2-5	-	TGCAGCGTTGGGTCCGGGCGAGGTGAGACCCAGTACTTC	CSVGSGRGETQYF
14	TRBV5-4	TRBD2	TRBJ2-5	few	TGTGCCAGCACCTCCCCCGGGGGGGAAGAGACCCAGTACTTC	CASTSPGGEETQYF
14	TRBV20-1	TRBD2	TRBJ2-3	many	TGCAGTGCTAGCCCGGGACTAGCGACAGATACGCAGTATTTT	CSASPGLATDTQYF
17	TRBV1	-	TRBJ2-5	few	TGCACCAGCACCCCTCGAAGTACTAGCGCGTACCAAGAGACCCAGTACTTC	CTSTPRSTSAYQETQYF
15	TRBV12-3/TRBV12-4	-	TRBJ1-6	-	TGTGCCAGCAGTCCACAGGTGCCCTCGAATTCACCCCTCCACTTT	CASSPQVPSNSPLHF
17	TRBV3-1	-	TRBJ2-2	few	TGTGCCAGCAGCCCGACTAGGACAAGTACTTCCACCGGGGAGCTGTTTTTT	CASSPTRTSTSTGELFF
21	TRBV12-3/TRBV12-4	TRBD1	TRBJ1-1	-	TGTGCCAGCAGTTTATTCCCCCTTACCCCCGGCCTGGGACAGACCCACACTGAAGCTTTCTTT	CASSLFPLTPGLGQTHTEAFF
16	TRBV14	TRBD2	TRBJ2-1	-	TGTGCCAGCAGCCCGACTAGCGGGACCCCCTACAATGAGCAGTTCTTC	CASSPTSGTPYNEQFF
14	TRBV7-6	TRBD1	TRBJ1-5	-	TGTGCCAGCAGCCTAGTGGACAGGAATCAGCCCCAGCATTTT	CASSLVDRNQPQHF
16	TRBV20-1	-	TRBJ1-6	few	TGCAGTGCTCTATTGGGGGGGCCATCGAAGAATTCACCCCTCCACTTT	CSALLGGPSKNSPLHF
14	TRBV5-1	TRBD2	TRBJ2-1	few	TGCGCCAGCAGACTAGCGGGAGGGAACAATGAGCAGTTCTTC	CASRLAGGNNEQFF
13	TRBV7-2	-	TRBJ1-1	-	TGTGCCATCAGCCAAGGTAGCAGCACTGAAGCTTTCTTT	CAISQGSSTEAFF
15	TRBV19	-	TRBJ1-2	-	TGTGCCAGTAGTATAGTCCCGGGCAGGGCCTATGGCTACACCTTC	CASSIVPGRAYGYTF
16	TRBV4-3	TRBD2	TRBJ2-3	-	TGCGCCAGCAGCCAAAGAGCGGGAGCGGTGGCAGATACGCAGTATTTT	CASSQRAGAVADTQYF
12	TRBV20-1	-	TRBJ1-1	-	TGCAGTGCGAAGCGAGGGGACACTGAAGCTTTCTTT	CSAKRGDTEAFF
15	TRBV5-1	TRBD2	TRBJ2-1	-	TGCGCCAGCAGCCGAGCGGGAGAGACCTACAATGGGCAGTTCTTC	CASSRAGETYNGQFF
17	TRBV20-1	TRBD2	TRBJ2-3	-	TGCAGTGCCCCCCCTCTAGGACTAGCGGTTAGCACAGATACGCAGTATTTT	CSAPPLGLAVSTDTQYF
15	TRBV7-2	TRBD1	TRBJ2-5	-	TGTGCCAGCAGCTTCAATGACAGGGGAGGTGAGACCCAGTACTTC	CASSFNDRGGETQYF
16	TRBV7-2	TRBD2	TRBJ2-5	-	TGTGCCAGCAGCTTACCCCTAGCGGGAGGACTAGAGACCCAGTACTTC	CASSLPLAGGLETQYF
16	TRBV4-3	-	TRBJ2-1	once	TGCGCCAGCAGCCAATTAGAAAGCGAAATCTACAATGAGCAGTTCTTC	CASSQLESEIYNEQFF
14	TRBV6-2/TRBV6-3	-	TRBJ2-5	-	TGTGCCAGCAGTTATACGACCCATAAAGAGACCCAGTACTTC	CASSYTTHKETQYF
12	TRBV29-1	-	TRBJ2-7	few	TGCAGCGTTGGACAGGCTGTCTACGAGCAGTACTTC	CSVGQAVYEQYF
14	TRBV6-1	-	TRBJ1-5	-	TGTGCCAGCAGTGAGAGCGGGACCCATCAGCCCCAGCATTTT	CASSESGTHQPQHF
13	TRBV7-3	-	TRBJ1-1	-	TGTGCCAGCAGCTTGGTTGATAACACTGAAGCTTTCTTT	CASSLVDNTEAFF
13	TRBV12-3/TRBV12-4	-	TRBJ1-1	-	TGTGCCAGCAGTTTAGGGGCGAGCACTGAAGCTTTCTTT	CASSLGASTEAFF
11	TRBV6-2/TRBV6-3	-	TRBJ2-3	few	TGTGCCAGCAGAGACAGCGTTACGCAGTATTTT	CASRDSVTQYF
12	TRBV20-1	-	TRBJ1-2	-	TGCAGGCCAAAGGGGGAGGGCTATGGCTACACCTTC	CRPKGEGYGYTF
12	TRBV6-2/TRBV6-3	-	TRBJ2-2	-	TGTGCCAGCATCCGGTGGCCCGGGGAGCTGTTTTTT	CASIRWPGELFF